A selection of T cell receptor beta chains follows, all from one sample in a study of blood T cell repertoires in COVID-19. Measured with immunoSEQ multiplex PCR; TCRdb has only the in-frame clones, and not every one. The table lists nearly 200,000 clones, approximately 84% of them singletons. Sample: peripheral blood. Source of these receptors: a woman in her 70s with active or convalescent COVID-19. CDR3s include the opening cysteine and the closing phenylalanine or tryptophan. Each record gives: CDR3 length, V gene, CDR3 protein.

cdr3_length: 19; v_call: TRBV10-3; cdr3_aa: CAISESIRGTGGPLYGYTF
cdr3_length: 14; v_call: TRBV29-1; cdr3_aa: CSVEASGRPNEQFF
cdr3_length: 13; v_call: TRBV11-2; cdr3_aa: CASSLPFTDTQYF
cdr3_length: 15; v_call: TRBV7-2; cdr3_aa: CASSQPPGLSYEQYF
cdr3_length: 13; v_call: TRBV9; cdr3_aa: CASSVLTGVGYTF
cdr3_length: 13; v_call: TRBV2; cdr3_aa: CASSADNQETQYF
cdr3_length: 13; v_call: TRBV5-4; cdr3_aa: CASSLDGNYGYTF
cdr3_length: 17; v_call: TRBV7-2; cdr3_aa: CASSLGYGATPYNEQFF
cdr3_length: 18; v_call: TRBV19; cdr3_aa: CASAGTGVVLSSYNEQFF
cdr3_length: 15; v_call: TRBV28; cdr3_aa: CASSFQQGTNQPQHF
cdr3_length: 17; v_call: TRBV11-2; cdr3_aa: CASSSISGTGTAYEQYF